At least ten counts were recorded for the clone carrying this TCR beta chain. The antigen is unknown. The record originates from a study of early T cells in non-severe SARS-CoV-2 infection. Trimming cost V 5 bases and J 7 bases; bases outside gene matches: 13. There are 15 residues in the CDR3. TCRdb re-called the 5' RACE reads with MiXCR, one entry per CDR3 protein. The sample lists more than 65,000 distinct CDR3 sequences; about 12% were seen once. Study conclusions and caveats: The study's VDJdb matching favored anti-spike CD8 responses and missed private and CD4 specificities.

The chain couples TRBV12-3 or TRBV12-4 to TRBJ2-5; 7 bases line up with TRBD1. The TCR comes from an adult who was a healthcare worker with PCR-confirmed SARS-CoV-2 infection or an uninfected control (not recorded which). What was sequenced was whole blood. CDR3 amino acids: CASSPRQGSLGTQYF. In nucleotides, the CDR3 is TGTGCCAGCAGTCCCCGACAGGGATCCCTCGGGACCCAGTACTTC.